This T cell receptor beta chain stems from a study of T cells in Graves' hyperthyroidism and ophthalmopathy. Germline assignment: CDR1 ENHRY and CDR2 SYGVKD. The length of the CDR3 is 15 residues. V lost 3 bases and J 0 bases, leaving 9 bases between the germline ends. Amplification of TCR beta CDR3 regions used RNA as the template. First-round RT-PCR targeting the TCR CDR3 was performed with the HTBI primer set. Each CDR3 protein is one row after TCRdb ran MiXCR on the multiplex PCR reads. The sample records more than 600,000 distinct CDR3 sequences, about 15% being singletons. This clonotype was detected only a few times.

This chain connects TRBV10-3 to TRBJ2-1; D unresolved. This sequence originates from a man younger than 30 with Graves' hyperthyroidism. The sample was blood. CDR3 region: CAISDVQSSYNEQFF. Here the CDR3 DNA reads TGTGCCATCAGTGATGTCCAGAGCTCCTACAATGAGCAGTTCTTC.